A single sample gave rise to the 21 T cell receptor beta chains below, sequenced in a study of blood T cell repertoires in COVID-19. Data came from immunoSEQ multiplex PCR; TCRdb stores just in-frame clones and leaves some out. The repertoire holds approximately 320,000 clones, with roughly nine tenths as singletons. Sample: PBMCs or T cells enriched from blood (not recorded which). Receptors were obtained from a man aged 60 to 69 who had recovered from COVID-19.

The chain has TRBV30 and TRBJ2-2; D gene unclear. With 1 base removed from V and 7 bases from J, the gap between germline ends came to 10 bases. The CDR3 covers 13 residues. From germline, CDR1 is GTSNPN and CDR2 SVGIG (reference sequence). CDR3 protein: CAWSAGAVGELFF. CDR3 bases: TGTGCCTGGAGTGCGGGTGCCGTCGGGGAGCTGTTTTTT.

The chain links TRBV4-2 to TRBJ2-7, with 10 bases fitting TRBD2. V was pared by 1 base and J by 7 bases, with 19 bases of the junction left unmatched. Germline assignment: CDR1 LGHNA and CDR2 YNFKEQ. This CDR3 contains 19 residues. CDR3: CASSQGDTAAAGGAREQYF. Here the CDR3 DNA reads TGTGCCAGCAGCCAAGGGGATACCGCAGCAGCGGGAGGGGCCAGAGAGCAGTACTTC.

V gene TRBV5-1 combines with J gene TRBJ2-7; 7 bases align to TRBD1. The V segment lost 5 bases and the J segment 3 bases; nucleotides outside the gene matches: 11. Germline V gives CDR1 SGHRS, CDR2 YFSETQ. The CDR3 is 15 amino acids. CDR3 nucleotides: TGCGCCAGCAGTTTAACCGGGACAGAGGACTACGAGCAGTACTTC. As protein: CASSLTGTEDYEQYF.

The V call is TRBV5-6, the J call TRBJ2-7, with 8 bases fitting TRBD1. Germline CDR1 reads SGHDT; CDR2 reads YYEEEE. Trimming cost V 5 bases and J 1 base; bases outside gene matches: 8. The CDR3 consists of 15 residues. CDR3 in amino acids: CASRKYRGYSYEQYF. In DNA, the CDR3 is TGTGCCAGCAGAAAGTACAGGGGGTATTCCTACGAGCAGTACTTC.

The V call is TRBV4-1, the J call TRBJ1-5, with TRBD1 matching over 9 bases. With 3 bases clipped from V and 4 bases from J, the junction kept 4 bases outside the gene matches. Germline loops: CDR1 MGHRA, CDR2 YSYEKL. The CDR3 is 15 residues long. The CDR3 loop is CASSQTGTGNQPQHF. The CDR3 DNA is TGCGCCAGCAGCCAGACCGGGACAGGGAATCAGCCCCAGCATTTT.

The table lists this clone with a few counts. The V gene is TRBV5-4, the J gene TRBJ1-1, with D tentatively TRBD1 (6 bases). Between the trimmed V and J ends, which lost 1 base and 1 base, there was a span of 14 bases. This CDR3 has 16 residues. Looked up from germline, CDR1 is SGHNT and CDR2 is YYREEE (reference sequence). CDR3 sequence reads: CASSLSSGHPNTEAFF. In nucleotides, the CDR3 is TGTGCCAGCAGCTTGAGTTCGGGACACCCGAACACTGAAGCTTTCTTT.

This clone has only a few counts. J is TRBJ2-1 and V is TRBV5-4; 7 bases fit TRBD2. The germline V gene encodes CDR1 SGHNT and CDR2 YYREEE (reference sequence). The CDR3 runs to 15 residues. The trim removed 1 base at V and 7 bases at J, leaving 8 bases unmatched. The CDR3: CASSLPLAGGNEQFF. CDR3 DNA: TGTGCCAGCAGCTTGCCGTTAGCCGGGGGGAATGAGCAGTTCTTC.

The chain carries TRBV15 and TRBJ2-7, with 7 bases that match TRBD1. This CDR3 comprises 13 residues. Trimming took 6 bases from V and 0 from J; bases not matched to a gene: 2. In germline, CDR1 is LNHNV, CDR2 YYDKDF (reference sequence). The CDR3 reads CATRGDSSYEQYF. The CDR3 DNA sequence: TGTGCCACCAGGGGGGACAGCTCCTACGAGCAGTACTTC.

The rearrangement joins TRBV6-1 to TRBJ2-1; 8 bases are shared with TRBD2. Germline V gives CDR1 MNHNS, CDR2 SASEGT. The CDR3 spans 19 residues. The trim removed 3 bases at V and 0 bases at J, leaving 13 bases unmatched. For the CDR3, the DNA is TGTGCCAGCAGTGATGACCTAGCGGGCCTTTGGGCCTCCTACAATGAGCAGTTCTTC. Protein: CASSDDLAGLWASYNEQFF.

This rearrangement joins TRBV18 to TRBJ2-3; the D gene is possibly TRBD1 (5 bases). V lost 2 bases, J lost 4 bases, and 10 bases lay in between. The germline CDR1 and CDR2 sequences are KGHSH and LQKENI. The CDR3 loop spans 14 amino acids. The CDR3 bases are TGTGCCAGCTCACCAGGGGCTTCCCCAGATACGCAGTATTTT. Residues: CASSPGASPDTQYF.

The gene calls are TRBV6-4 and TRBJ1-1; D is possibly TRBD1 (6 bases). The CDR3 is made up of 13 amino acids. The V end lost 5 bases, the J end lost 3 bases, and 10 bases lay between the germline ends. Germline CDR1 and CDR2: MRHNA and SNTAGT. The CDR3 here is CASSRSGDTEAFF. DNA for the CDR3: TGTGCCAGCAGTAGATCAGGGGACACTGAAGCTTTCTTT.

The chain has TRBV2 and TRBJ2-3, with D possibly matching TRBD2 (7 bases). Germline V CDR1 and CDR2: SNHLY, FYNNEI. The V end lost 3 bases, the J end lost 0 bases, and 13 bases lay between the germline ends. The length of the CDR3 is 16 residues. The CDR3 nucleotides read TGTGCCAGCAGTGAGGGAGGGGGTCCTAGCACAGATACGCAGTATTTT. Protein: CASSEGGGPSTDTQYF. Together with reference TRBV2 and TRBJ2-3, the CDR3 gives the full variable domain: EPEVTQTPSHQVTQMGQEVILRCVPISNHLYFYWYRQILGQKVEFLVSFYNNEISEKSEIFDDQFSVERPDGSNFTLKIRSTKLEDSAMYFCASSEGGGPSTDTQYFGPGTRLTVL.

The chain links TRBV7-2 to TRBJ1-1; a possible D gene is TRBD1 (5 bases). The germline CDR1 and CDR2 sequences are SGHTA and FQGNSA. V lost 2 bases and J 6 bases, leaving 16 bases between the germline ends. The CDR3 spans 15 residues. The CDR3 sequence: CASSLRGGRAAEAFF. The CDR3 coding sequence is TGTGCCAGCAGCTTAAGGGGAGGACGGGCAGCTGAAGCTTTCTTT.

This clone was seen a single time. The chain couples TRBV15 to TRBJ1-5, with TRBD1 identical over 11 bases. With V trimmed by 2 bases and J by 6 bases, 6 bases remained unmatched. The CDR3 has 16 residues. The germline V gene has CDR1 LNHNV and CDR2 YYDKDF (reference sequence). This CDR3 is CATSRWTGGNGQPQHF. The CDR3 nucleotides are TGTGCCACCAGCAGATGGACAGGGGGCAATGGTCAGCCCCAGCATTTT.

In its sample, this clone was seen once. CDR3 loop: CASSWTSGGAVTYEQYF. CDR3 in DNA: TGTGCCAGCAGCTGGACTAGCGGGGGGGCGGTAACCTACGAGCAGTACTTC. The V call is TRBV7-2, the J call TRBJ2-7; TRBD2 agrees at 15 bases. Losses at the gene ends were 4 bases for V and 2 bases for J; bases not matched to a gene: 6. This CDR3 spans 17 amino acids. The V gene's germline CDR1 is SGHTA and CDR2 FQGNSA.

The J gene is TRBJ1-4, the V gene TRBV10-1; D not certain. The V end lost 4 bases, the J end lost 5 bases, and 8 bases lay between the germline ends. CDR1 WNHNN and CDR2 SYGVQD come from the germline V gene (reference sequence). This CDR3 region has 13 residues. This CDR3 reads CASSAGMNEKLFF. In nucleotides, the CDR3 is TGCGCCAGCAGTGCGGGGATGAATGAAAAACTGTTTTTT.

This chain links TRBV15 with TRBJ2-1, with 8 positions matching TRBD2. CDR1 LNHNV and CDR2 YYDKDF come from the germline V gene (reference sequence). This CDR3 has 18 residues. The J segment lost 0 bases and the V segment lost 1 base, leaving 8 bases of the junction unmatched. The chain's CDR3 is CATSRGISGVSSYNEQFF. The CDR3 nucleotides read TGTGCCACCAGCAGAGGGATTAGCGGGGTCAGCTCCTACAATGAGCAGTTCTTC.

As DNA, the CDR3 is TGTGCCAGCAGCGCAGGCTCAGGGCCGCATAATGAAAAACTGTTTTTT. Its protein product is CASSAGSGPHNEKLFF. The chain employs TRBV3-1 (or the pseudogene TRBV3-2) and TRBJ1-4; D perhaps matches TRBD1 (5 bases). CDR1 is LGHDT, CDR2 YNNKEL, per germline (reference sequence). The CDR3 totals 16 residues. V lost 5 bases and J 4 bases, leaving 17 bases between the germline ends.

The chain employs TRBV29-1 and TRBJ2-7, with 13 bases that match TRBD2. The V gene end was trimmed by 1 base and the J gene end by 4 bases; junction bases not matched to a gene: 4. The CDR3 is made up of 15 amino acids. Germline CDR1 is SQVTM and CDR2 is ANQGSEA. This CDR3 reads CSVEAPGLAGYEQYF. In DNA, the CDR3 is TGCAGCGTTGAAGCCCCGGGACTAGCGGGATACGAGCAGTACTTC.

This chain links TRBV3-1 (or the pseudogene TRBV3-2) with TRBJ2-7, with 9 bases lining up with TRBD2. V shed 6 bases, J shed 6 bases, and the junction held 12 bases outside the gene matches. This CDR3 spans 15 amino acids. Germline CDR1 reads LGHDT; CDR2 reads YNNKEL (reference sequence). The CDR3 protein is CASSRASGAGSEQYF. DNA for the CDR3: TGTGCCAGCAGTCGTGCTAGCGGGGCAGGATCCGAGCAGTACTTC.

This chain joins TRBV6-5 and TRBJ2-5, with D possibly TRBD2 on 5 matching bases. The CDR3 sequence is 13 residues long. CDR1 and CDR2 from the germline V gene are MNHEY and SVGAGI. With 8 bases removed from V and 0 bases from J, the gap between germline ends came to 10 bases. The CDR3 here is CASQRVYQETQYF. CDR3 nucleotide sequence: TGTGCCAGCCAGAGGGTTTACCAAGAGACCCAGTACTTC.